Listed below are T cell receptor beta chains from one sample, sequenced in a study of STAT5B mutations in CD4+ large granular lymphocyte leukemia. TCRdb's table, derived via immunoSEQ multiplex PCR, lists solely in-frame clones and lacks some. The sample carries tens of thousands of clones, just under 80% recorded once. Sequencing was carried out using CD4+ T cells from blood buffy coats. The receptors stem from a human donor in good health. Both conserved end residues are part of each CDR3. A D gene is named only where the DNA matches it firmly. Clone size appears in some rows only: once, few, many, or a class for an expanded clone.

D gene	CDR3 length	V gene	clone size	J gene	CDR3 protein	CDR3 DNA
TRBD2	15	TRBV4-3	-	TRBJ2-1	CASSPGLAGVREQFF	TGCGCCAGCAGCCCAGGACTAGCGGGGGTACGAGAGCAGTTCTTC
TRBD2	15	TRBV19	-	TRBJ2-3	CARGGGAGISDTQYF	TGTGCCAGGGGGGGAGGGGCGGGGATATCAGATACGCAGTATTTT
-	16	TRBV28	-	TRBJ1-4	CASSRTFGATNEKLFF	TGTGCCAGCAGTCGGACATTTGGGGCAACTAATGAAAAACTGTTTTTT
TRBD1	13	TRBV29-1	-	TRBJ2-7	CSVGGTGAGEQYF	TGCAGCGTTGGGGGGACAGGGGCGGGCGAGCAGTACTTC
-	13	TRBV9	-	TRBJ1-5	CASSVDPNQPQHF	TGTGCCAGCAGCGTAGACCCCAATCAGCCCCAGCATTTT
TRBD1	13	TRBV10-2	-	TRBJ2-7	CASSGQGAYEQYF	TGCGCCAGCAGTGGACAGGGGGCCTACGAGCAGTACTTC
-	15	TRBV28	once	TRBJ2-7	CASIHREGAFYEQYF	TGTGCCAGCATTCACAGGGAGGGGGCCTTCTACGAGCAGTACTTC
TRBD2	16	TRBV7-2	-	TRBJ2-1	CASSFMGGSLYNEQFF	TGTGCCAGCAGCTTTATGGGCGGGAGCCTGTACAATGAGCAGTTCTTC
-	15	TRBV4-1	once	TRBJ1-3	CASSQAIQGRNTIYF	TGCGCCAGCAGCCAAGCTATACAGGGAAGAAACACCATATATTTT
-	12	TRBV29-1	-	TRBJ2-7	CSVGPTPYEQYF	TGCAGCGTTGGGCCGACCCCCTACGAGCAGTACTTC
-	11	TRBV5-6	-	TRBJ1-1	CASSRGSEAFF	TGTGCCAGCAGCAGGGGATCAGAAGCTTTCTTT
-	11	TRBV2	-	TRBJ2-7	CASRADFGQYF	TGTGCCAGCAGGGCAGACTTTGGGCAGTACTTC
-	15	TRBV19	-	TRBJ1-6	CASSTRDTDNSPLHF	TGTGCCAGTAGTACCCGGGACACAGATAATTCACCCCTCCACTTT
-	13	TRBV7-2	-	TRBJ2-7	CASSKISSYEQYF	TGTGCCAGCTCGAAGATCAGCTCCTACGAGCAGTACTTC
-	16	TRBV30	once	TRBJ2-3	CAWSKDISGRTDTQYF	TGTGCCTGGAGTAAGGACATTTCGGGTCGCACAGATACGCAGTATTTT
-	13	TRBV28	-	TRBJ1-2	CASSSFGRYGYTF	TGTGCCAGCAGCTCTTTCGGGCGCTATGGCTACACCTTC
TRBD1	13	TRBV7-3	few	TRBJ1-2	CASSSQGTGGYTF	TGTGCCAGCAGCTCTCAAGGGACAGGCGGCTACACCTTC
-	16	TRBV18	once	TRBJ2-3	CASSPPGLPSTDTQYF	TGTGCCAGCTCACCACCTGGGCTACCGAGCACAGATACGCAGTATTTT
TRBD1	14	TRBV15	-	TRBJ1-2	CATSQDRGSYGYTF	TGTGCCACCAGTCAGGACAGGGGATCCTATGGCTACACCTTC
TRBD2	13	TRBV14	-	TRBJ2-1	CASSPGGGREQFF	TGTGCCAGCAGTCCCGGGGGGGGCAGGGAGCAGTTCTTC
TRBD1	17	TRBV7-9	-	TRBJ2-1	CASSLVTPGGLYNEQFF	TGTGCCAGCAGCTTAGTTACCCCAGGGGGCCTCTACAATGAGCAGTTCTTC
-	13	TRBV6-1	-	TRBJ2-7	CASTRGDVYEQYF	TGTGCCAGCACCCGTGGGGACGTCTACGAGCAGTACTTC
TRBD1	11	TRBV20-1	few	TRBJ1-1	CSAKDRVGAFF	TGCAGTGCGAAAGACAGGGTTGGCGCTTTCTTT
-	15	TRBV6-6	-	TRBJ1-3	CASSRGISSGNTIYF	TGTGCCAGCAGTCGGGGAATAAGCTCTGGAAACACCATATATTTT
TRBD2	17	TRBV30	-	TRBJ2-3	CAWSGKTGLASTDTQYF	TGTGCCTGGAGTGGAAAGACGGGACTAGCGAGTACAGATACGCAGTATTTT
-	13	TRBV6-6	-	TRBJ1-5	CASTPVRDQPQHF	TGTGCCAGCACCCCGGTGAGGGATCAGCCCCAGCATTTT
-	13	TRBV5-4	-	TRBJ2-7	CASSQWDRHEQYF	TGTGCCAGCAGCCAATGGGACCGGCACGAGCAGTACTTC
-	12	TRBV29-1	-	TRBJ2-3	CSVGINSDTQYF	TGCAGCGTTGGGATAAACTCAGATACGCAGTATTTT
-	14	TRBV2	-	TRBJ2-7	CASQLTGSGYEQYF	TGTGCCAGTCAGTTAACAGGGAGTGGGTACGAGCAGTACTTC
TRBD1	15	TRBV5-4	-	TRBJ1-2	CASSLGQGFTYGYTF	TGTGCCAGCAGCCTGGGACAGGGGTTCACCTATGGCTACACCTTC
TRBD1	14	TRBV5-1	-	TRBJ2-1	CASSPDRGWDEQFF	TGCGCCAGCAGCCCGGACAGGGGGTGGGATGAGCAGTTCTTC
-	14	TRBV29-1	-	TRBJ2-3	CSVSRDTNTDTQYF	TGCAGCGTTAGCCGGGACACGAACACAGATACGCAGTATTTT
-	12	TRBV10-2	once	TRBJ2-5	CASIWRPETQYF	TGCGCCAGCATCTGGAGGCCTGAGACCCAGTACTTC
-	16	TRBV4-2	-	TRBJ1-2	CASSQAVPGTPYGYTF	TGTGCCAGCAGCCAAGCGGTCCCTGGGACGCCCTATGGCTACACCTTC
TRBD1	14	TRBV5-4	few	TRBJ2-7	CASSPRDRAYEQYF	TGTGCCAGCAGCCCCCGGGACAGGGCCTACGAGCAGTACTTC
-	15	TRBV2	-	TRBJ2-5	CASSRSRGEGETQYF	TGTGCCAGCAGCCGAAGTAGGGGGGAGGGAGAGACCCAGTACTTC
TRBD1	14	TRBV19	-	TRBJ2-7	CASSEDRSSYEQYF	TGTGCCAGTTCAGAGGACAGGAGCTCCTACGAGCAGTACTTC
-	16	TRBV9	-	TRBJ2-6	CASSVGHSASTSVLTF	TGTGCCAGCAGCGTCGGCCACAGCGCTTCTACTAGCGTCCTGACTTTC
TRBD1	15	TRBV6-6	-	TRBJ1-1	CASSTGVKGNTEAFF	TGTGCCAGCAGTACAGGGGTAAAGGGGAACACTGAAGCTTTCTTT
TRBD2	16	TRBV5-1	once	TRBJ2-5	CASSLVAGVPQETQYF	TGCGCCAGCAGCTTGGTTGCGGGGGTTCCCCAAGAGACCCAGTACTTC
TRBD1	12	TRBV30	-	TRBJ2-7	CAWDRDAYEQYF	TGTGCCTGGGACAGGGACGCCTACGAGCAGTACTTC
TRBD1	14	TRBV4-2	-	TRBJ2-1	CASSRTGGLNEQFF	TGTGCCAGCAGCCGGACAGGGGGGTTGAATGAGCAGTTCTTC
-	12	TRBV6-5	once	TRBJ1-2	CASSEGAYGYTF	TGTGCCAGCAGTGAAGGTGCCTATGGCTACACCTTC
TRBD1	15	TRBV5-8	-	TRBJ1-1	CASSLWQGGNTEAFF	TGTGCCAGCAGCTTGTGGCAGGGGGGGAACACTGAAGCTTTCTTT
TRBD1	16	TRBV10-3	-	TRBJ1-1	CAISESRGQQSTEAFF	TGTGCCATCAGTGAGTCTAGGGGACAGCAGAGCACTGAAGCTTTCTTT
TRBD2	18	TRBV18	-	TRBJ2-3	CASSPPRRSGVNTDTQYF	TGTGCCAGCTCACCACCGAGGAGGAGCGGGGTAAACACAGATACGCAGTATTTT